This T cell receptor (beta chain) originates from a study of blood T cell repertoires in COVID-19 (dated by TCRdb to the early 2020s). Some background on the complete study: Samples covering the acute and convalescent phases of COVID-19 were provided by collaborators in the United States, Italy and Spain. Sample metadata almost always included a de-identified subject ID, COVID-19 status, age in years and sex. The repertoires were made available in a free public database intended to serve as a resource for research on the immune response to SARS-CoV-2. Where available, HLA class I and class II types were taken from metadata supplied by the sample provider and were not determined by assay-based typing. The samples were drawn from the first 160 participants of the ongoing ImmuneRACE study and from over 950 subjects provided by 6 global collaborators. The prospective study material was composed of cDNA or gDNA derived from T cells, B-cell-depleted T cells, or PBMCs. Deeply sampled blood TCRbeta repertoires from subjects exposed to, actively infected with, or recovered from COVID-19 were included in the dataset. Overall study results and their limits: The quantity of clinical and demographic metadata differed by source and by participant and was supplied without curation.

Whole blood was collected in K2EDTA tubes by collaborating institutions according to the institutions' own protocols. Collaborator samples were shipped for TCRbeta analysis as frozen whole blood, isolated PBMCs, or DNA extracted from either sample type. This clone has more than one count but fewer than ten. The specificity of this receptor is unknown. No base quality information exists; no much larger clone differs at one position. TCRbeta CDR3 regions were amplified from genomic DNA using the immunoSEQ Assay, a bias-controlled multiplex PCR. The study's processing was this. The number of nucleated cells in each sample was estimated by amplification of reference gene primers within the assay. To quantify the absolute abundance of each unique TCRbeta CDR3 rearrangement, sequence reads were collapsed and filtered. For each sample, productive Simpson clonality was calculated as the square root of Simpson's diversity index over productive rearrangements. TCRdb stores this immuneACCESS table with in-frame sequences only. Part of the clones is absent; in the studies checked, under half of the shortfall reflects unresolved V genes, and no reason is known for the rest. The DNA was the basis for D and trimming; V, J and clone size are from that table. The sample includes fewer than 130,000 clones, with around 74% observed a single time. The ten largest clones capture roughly 7.5% of the sample.

Based on the germline V gene, the CDR1 and CDR2 sequences are KGHDR and SFDVKD. V lost 2 bases and J lost 2 bases, and the count of bases not matched to a germline gene is 5. The CDR3 holds 15 amino acids from the cysteine to the phenylalanine. Just the 45-base CDR3 DNA is kept, in frame starting at base 1. Recombination joined TRBV24-1 with TRBJ2-7, with 7 junctional bases fitting TRBD1. The sample was peripheral blood. This receptor was obtained from a woman between 55 and 75 years old with acute or convalescent COVID-19. The bases are TGTGCCACCAGTGATTCGACAGGGTCACCCTACGAGCAGTACTTC. Translated, this is CATSDSTGSPYEQYF.